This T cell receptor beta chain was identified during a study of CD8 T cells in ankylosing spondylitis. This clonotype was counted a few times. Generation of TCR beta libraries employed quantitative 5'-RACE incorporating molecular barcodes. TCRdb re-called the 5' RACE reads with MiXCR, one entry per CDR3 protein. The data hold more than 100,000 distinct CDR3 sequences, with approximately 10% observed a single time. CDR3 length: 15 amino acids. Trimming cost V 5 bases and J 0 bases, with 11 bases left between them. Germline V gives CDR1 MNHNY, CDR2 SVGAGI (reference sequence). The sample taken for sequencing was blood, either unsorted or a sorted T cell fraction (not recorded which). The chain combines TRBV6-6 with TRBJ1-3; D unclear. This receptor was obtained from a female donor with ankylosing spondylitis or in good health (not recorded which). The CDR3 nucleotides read TGTGCCAGCAGTCTCCTCTTGAGCTCTGGAAACACCATATATTTT. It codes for CASSLLLSSGNTIYF.